The source of this T cell receptor (beta chain) is a study of T cell repertoires in cytomegalovirus infection. Overall study: Carrying CMV and the relevant HLA type showed in public TCR beta signatures.

TCRdb fed the reads into MiXCR, producing one record per CDR3 protein. The sample consists of about 830,000 distinct CDR3 sequences, roughly 33% of them appearing once. This clonotype showed up just a few times. The antigen is undetermined. CDR1 and CDR2 (germline): MNHEY, SMNVEV (reference sequence). V was clipped by 2 bases and J by 5 bases, with 13 bases between them. There are 14 residues in the CDR3. Sequenced here: cultured CD8+ T cells from PBMCs, sampled from culture after CMV antigen stimulation. This sequence was found in a human donor in good health (CMV status not recorded). Some clones in this sample may be carry-over from other donors' samples. The chain combines TRBV27 with TRBJ2-7, with D tentatively TRBD1 (5 bases). The DNA for the CDR3 is TGTGCCAGCAGTTTAACAGGACCCTCTCACGAGCAGTACTTC. Translated: CASSLTGPSHEQYF.